The T cell receptor (beta chain) described here comes from a study of blood T cell repertoires in COVID-19. Whole-study context: Spain, Italy and the United States supplied samples that represented acute and convalescent COVID-19. In each case, the material was cDNA or gDNA derived from T cells, B-cell-depleted T cells, or PBMCs.

Authors' methods: Reference gene primer amplification gave nucleated cell count estimates. The data were produced by immunoSEQ multiplex PCR, yet TCRdb's version contains in-frame clones alone and is incomplete. V and J calls and clone size are those listed in that table; D and trimming were worked out from the DNA. This table holds some 300,000 clones, 85% to 90% found once. Germline assignment: CDR1 LNHNV and CDR2 YYDKDF (reference sequence). Germline trimming cut 1 base from V and 4 bases from J; bases unmatched to any gene: 9. The CDR3 loop spans 18 amino acids. The rearrangement joins TRBV15 to TRBJ2-1; TRBD2 aligns across 11 bases. The sequence came from a man between 65 and 79 years old with acute or convalescent COVID-19. Sequenced material: peripheral blood. The CDR3 region is CATSRGTGTSGYYNEQFF. The CDR3 nucleotides read TGTGCCACCAGCAGAGGAACCGGGACTAGCGGATATTACAATGAGCAGTTCTTC.